The 18 T cell receptor beta chains below come from one sample, sequenced in a study of OX40 agonist ivuxolimab in advanced cancers. TCRdb's copy holds only in-frame clones and misses some; the assay was immunoSEQ multiplex PCR. Among roughly 53,000 clones listed, just under 90% were seen once. The starting material was CD4+ or CD8+ T cells sorted from blood, obtained in a trial of the OX40 agonist ivuxolimab. The receptor source for this set is an adult with an advanced solid tumor such as melanoma, head and neck, liver or kidney cancer.

J is TRBJ2-1 and V is TRBV18, with TRBD1 as a possible D gene (5 bases). Deletions cut 5 bases from V and 1 base from J, with 9 bases between. Germline assignment: CDR1 KGHSH and CDR2 LQKENI. CDR3 length: 14 amino acids. CDR3 sequence (DNA): TGTGCCAGCTCAGAGGCAGGGTCCTACAATGAGCAGTTCTTC. This translates into CASSEAGSYNEQFF. The complete variable domain, with remaining parts taken from reference TRBV18 and TRBJ2-1, reads NAGVMQNPRHLVRRRGQEARLRCSPMKGHSHVYWYRQLPEEGLKFMVYLQKENIIDESGMPKERFSAEFPKEGPSILRIQQVVRGDSAAYFCASSEAGSYNEQFFGPGTRLTVL.

The chain has TRBV11-3 and TRBJ2-2; TRBD2 matches at 15 bases. Trimming took 0 bases from V and 1 from J; bases not matched to a gene: 6. This CDR3 spans 20 amino acids. Per the germline V gene, CDR1 is SGHNT and CDR2 is YENEEA. The CDR3 nucleotides read TGTGCCAGCAGCTTAGATCGGCGGGGACTAGCGGGAGGGAACACCGGGGAGCTGTTTTTT. Protein: CASSLDRRGLAGGNTGELFF.

This rearrangement joins TRBV6-5 to TRBJ2-5; tentative D call: TRBD2 (6 bases). CDR1 is MNHEY and CDR2 is SVGAGI in the germline V gene. Trimming shortened V by 7 bases and J by 5 bases, and 17 bases separated the two germline ends. This CDR3 region has 14 residues. The CDR3 region has the DNA TGTGCCAGCACACCCGGCGGGATCACGGAGACCCAGTACTTC. Translating gives CASTPGGITETQYF.

This rearrangement joins TRBV2 to TRBJ2-5, with a weak D call TRBD2 (5 bases). The germline gives CDR1 SNHLY, CDR2 FYNNEI. This CDR3 has 11 amino acids. V lost 8 bases to trimming and J lost 5 bases, with 9 bases between them. CDR3 amino acids: CASRIAETQYF. For the CDR3, the DNA is TGTGCCAGCCGTATAGCGGAGACCCAGTACTTC.

The J gene is TRBJ2-7, the V gene TRBV6-1, with 7 positions matching TRBD1. From germline, CDR1 is MNHNS and CDR2 SASEGT. This CDR3 contains 13 residues. J was trimmed by 5 bases and V by 7 bases; bases with no gene match: 8. The CDR3 DNA follows: TGTGCCAGCAACAGACAGGGAAGGAACGAGCAGTACTTC. It yields the protein CASNRQGRNEQYF.

J is TRBJ1-2 and V is TRBV19; D unresolved. CDR1 and CDR2 (germline): LNHDA, SQIVND (reference sequence). V lost 3 bases to trimming and J lost 1 base, with 6 bases between them. The CDR3 loop spans 13 amino acids. The CDR3 loop is CASSIGVNYGYTF. The CDR3 DNA is TGTGCCAGTAGTATCGGGGTTAACTATGGCTACACCTTC.

This rearrangement joins TRBV18 to TRBJ1-1; 8 bases fit TRBD1. The CDR3 length is 14 residues. CDR1 and CDR2 from the germline V gene are KGHSH and LQKENI. The V segment lost 6 bases and the J segment 5 bases; nucleotides outside the gene matches: 8. The CDR3 sequence is CASSPNRGGTEAFF. In DNA, the CDR3 is TGTGCCAGCTCGCCGAACAGGGGGGGAACTGAAGCTTTCTTT.

The V call is TRBV7-2, the J call TRBJ2-7; the match to TRBD2 covers 9 bases. The CDR3 covers 17 residues. V shed 3 bases, J shed 1 base, and the junction held 10 bases outside the gene matches. Germline assignment: CDR1 SGHTA and CDR2 FQGNSA. The CDR3 spells CASSFPGLAGFSYEQYF. The CDR3 nucleotides are TGTGCCAGCAGCTTCCCAGGGCTAGCGGGATTTTCCTACGAGCAGTACTTC.

The chain uses TRBV4-1 and TRBJ1-5, with a weak D call TRBD1 (5 bases). This CDR3 is built from 16 residues. Trimming removed 0 bases from V and 3 bases from J, with 12 bases in between. Per the germline V gene, CDR1 is MGHRA and CDR2 is YSYEKL. The CDR3 reads CASSQDQGRPNQPQHF. For the CDR3, the DNA is TGCGCCAGCAGCCAAGATCAGGGACGGCCCAATCAGCCCCAGCATTTT.

The V gene is TRBV6-5, the J gene TRBJ1-2, with no clear D. CDR3 size: 15 residues. The germline V gene encodes CDR1 MNHEY and CDR2 SVGAGI. V was shortened by 5 bases and J by 2 bases, with 15 bases between the two germline ends. The CDR3 reads CASSHRGSSNYGYTF. CDR3 nucleotide sequence: TGTGCCAGCAGTCACCGCGGGTCCTCCAACTATGGCTACACCTTC.

This chain links TRBV19 with TRBJ2-7; 8 bases align to TRBD2. CDR1 and CDR2 (germline): LNHDA, SQIVND (reference sequence). This CDR3 spans 14 amino acids. Trimming took 9 bases from V and 5 from J; bases not matched to a gene: 12. In nucleotides, the CDR3 is TGTGCCAGCAAGGAGGGGACTAGTTCCCACGAGCAGTACTTC. Translating it yields CASKEGTSSHEQYF.

This clone was observed a single time. Within the sample, other DNA sequences also encode this same CDR3. The chain recombines TRBV2 with TRBJ1-2, with 7 nucleotides matching TRBD1. Trimming cost V 6 bases and J 2 bases; bases outside gene matches: 3. The CDR3 contains 13 residues. Germline CDR1 and CDR2: SNHLY and FYNNEI. For the CDR3, the DNA is TGTGCCAGCAGGGCGACAGGGAACTATGGCTACACCTTC. Translation: CASRATGNYGYTF.

The CDR3 DNA sequence: TGCAGCGTTGCCGGGGGGCTCGAGCAGTACTTC. This encodes CSVAGGLEQYF. J is TRBJ2-7 and V is TRBV29-1; D may be TRBD2 (7 bases). V shed 4 bases and J shed 6 bases, with 10 bases lying between them. The length of the CDR3 is 11 residues. Germline V gene sequence: CDR1 SQVTM, CDR2 ANQGSEA.

The genes are TRBV5-4 and TRBJ1-4; 9 nucleotides match TRBD1. The CDR3 is made up of 15 amino acids. Germline V gene lookup returns CDR1 SGHNT and CDR2 YYREEE (reference sequence). V trimming: 2 bases; J trimming: 3 bases; junction bases outside the gene matches: 2. The CDR3 loop reads CASSLQGAANEKLFF. DNA for the CDR3: TGTGCCAGCAGCTTACAGGGGGCCGCTAATGAAAAACTGTTTTTT.

This chain uses TRBV9 with TRBJ1-4, with TRBD1 identical over 8 bases. The trim removed 5 bases at V and 11 bases at J, leaving 2 bases unmatched. Germline values: CDR1 SGDLS, CDR2 YYNGEE. CDR3 length: 11 amino acids. CDR3 coding DNA: TGTGCCAGCAGGACAGGGGTCAAACTGTTTTTT. It yields the protein CASRTGVKLFF. Filled out from reference TRBV9 and TRBJ1-4, the complete variable domain reads DSGVTQTPKHLITATGQRVTLRCSPRSGDLSVYWYQQSLDQGLQFLIQYYNGEERAKGNILERFSAQQFPDLHSELNLSSLELGDSALYFCASRTGVKLFFGSGTQLSVL.

The chain employs TRBV2 and TRBJ1-5, with D maybe TRBD1 (5 bases). The germline V gene has CDR1 SNHLY and CDR2 FYNNEI. Trimming took off 10 bases at V and 0 bases at J, with 16 bases between the two ends. This CDR3 comprises 15 residues. Here the CDR3 reads CATSGDRLSNQPQHF. In DNA form, the CDR3 reads TGTGCCACCTCCGGAGACAGACTTAGCAATCAGCCCCAGCATTTT.

This clone was seen only once. The gene calls are TRBV7-6 and TRBJ2-1; D might be TRBD2 (5 bases). From germline, CDR1 is SGHVS and CDR2 FNYEAQ. This CDR3 spans 14 amino acids. V was shortened by 0 bases and J by 3 bases, with 6 bases between the two germline ends. The CDR3 region has the DNA TGTGCCAGCAGCTTAGCGGGGAGCTACAATGAGCAGTTCTTC. This codes for CASSLAGSYNEQFF.

The V and J genes are TRBV5-5 and TRBJ2-7, with TRBD1 matching 7 bases. Germline-derived CDR1 and CDR2 are SGHKS and YYEKEE (reference sequence). V shed 0 bases and J 0 bases; nucleotides not matched to a gene: 3. There are 15 residues in the CDR3. The CDR3 loop is CASSLVGTDSYEQYF. CDR3 in DNA: TGTGCCAGCAGCTTGGTCGGGACAGACTCCTACGAGCAGTACTTC.